The clone carrying this T cell receptor (beta chain) was detected only once. This specimen belongs to a study of blood T cell repertoires in COVID-19. Background on the study: From T cells, B-cell-depleted T cells, or PBMCs came the material, which was cDNA or gDNA.

The repertoire was sequenced with immunoSEQ multiplex PCR; TCRdb's copy has only in-frame clones and lacks some. The table lists about 120,000 clones, about four fifths of them singletons. Germline values: CDR1 MNHNY, CDR2 SVGAGI (reference sequence). V lost 5 bases, J lost 1 base, and 11 bases lay in between. The CDR3 contains 15 residues. The chain combines TRBV6-6 with TRBJ2-2; possible D gene TRBD2, 6 bases. Sequencing was done on a sample of peripheral blood. The clonotype was recovered from a human donor in a cohort sampled during active COVID-19. CDR3 in DNA: TGTGCCAGCAGTGGGGGGTCCGGGAACACCGGGGAGCTGTTTTTT. Translating gives CASSGGSGNTGELFF.